The sequence of this T cell receptor beta chain was determined in a study of cytomegalovirus exposure and HLA in healthy donors. Overall study results and limits: An analysis was carried out at a later point. It showed that HLA-associated TCR beta chains were more clonally expanded than equally common non-associated chains.

The germline V gene has CDR1 SNHLY and CDR2 FYNNEI. The CDR3 is 14 residues long. V was clipped by 7 bases and J by 0 bases, with 13 bases between them. Notes on this clone: Its antigen is currently unknown.

The PCR was carried out with 60 Vbeta primers and 13 Jbeta primers. The protocol was immunoSEQ multiplex PCR, while the TCRdb copy is restricted to in-frame clones and leaves out a portion. This sample has roughly 180,000 clones, with approximately 84% found just once. The V call is TRBV2, the J call TRBJ2-7; TRBD2 is a possible D gene (5 bases). What was sequenced was PBMCs. This receptor was taken from a man aged 25-45 years in good health and CMV-seronegative. CDR3 protein: CASIGLLSSYEQYF. The CDR3 coding sequence is TGTGCCAGCATAGGACTCCTAAGCTCCTACGAGCAGTACTTC.